Below, 8 T cell receptor beta chains from the same sample are listed, as sequenced in a study of OX40 agonist ivuxolimab in advanced cancers. Libraries were built with the immunoSEQ multiplex PCR assay. In its TCRdb copy, this immuneACCESS table keeps in-frame sequences only and misses some clones. Where compared with another copy, unresolved V genes explain less than half of these, and the others have no known cause. Within this sample are 13,000 or so clones, with approximately 80% of them counted one time only. Jointly, the top ten make up about 32% of the sample. The specimen comprised CD4+ or CD8+ T cells sorted from blood, sampled in a trial of the OX40 agonist ivuxolimab. The origin of the receptors is an adult with an advanced solid tumor such as melanoma, head and neck, liver or kidney cancer.

V gene TRBV7-6 combines with J gene TRBJ2-7; weak D call: TRBD1 (5 bases). The CDR3 is made up of 13 amino acids. V lost 4 bases, J lost 2 bases, and 9 bases lay in between. Germline V gene data show CDR1 as SGHVS and CDR2 as FNYEAQ. The CDR3 protein is CASSSGHAYEQYF. CDR3 DNA: TGTGCCAGCAGCTCCGGACATGCCTACGAGCAGTACTTC.

This sequence joins TRBV10-3 and TRBJ2-1; TRBD2 matches 9 bases. CDR1 and CDR2 (germline): ENHRY, SYGVKD. V lost 6 bases and J lost 5; bases outside the gene matches: 11. This CDR3 is 16 amino acids long. The CDR3, as DNA: TGTGCCATCAGCGACCCGGGAATAGCGGGAGACAATGAGCAGTTCTTC. Protein product: CAISDPGIAGDNEQFF.

This clone was seen once. The chain carries TRBV6-5 and TRBJ1-1; D not resolved. The V gene's germline CDR1 is MNHEY and CDR2 SVGAGI. V was cut by 6 bases and J by 0 bases, with 11 bases left in between. The CDR3 is made up of 14 amino acids. The CDR3 sequence is CASRFTAMNTEAFF. As DNA, the CDR3 is TGTGCCAGCAGGTTTACCGCAATGAACACTGAAGCTTTCTTT.

In its sample, this clone was seen a few times. This rearrangement joins TRBV9 to TRBJ1-5; 7 nucleotides align to TRBD1. J gave up 1 base and V 2 bases, and 21 bases lay outside the gene matches. Germline V gene lookup returns CDR1 SGDLS and CDR2 YYNGEE. This CDR3 comprises 21 residues. The CDR3, as DNA: TGTGCCAGCAGCGTTAACCCTCAGGGGGTTATAGGGGGATTGAGCAATCAGCCCCAGCATTTT. The encoded protein is CASSVNPQGVIGGLSNQPQHF.

The V call is TRBV11-2, the J call TRBJ2-7; TRBD2 agrees at 11 bases. V shed 3 bases, J shed 4 bases, and the junction held 5 bases outside the gene matches. The germline V gene encodes CDR1 SGHAT and CDR2 FQNNGV. This CDR3 spans 15 amino acids. In nucleotides, the CDR3 is TGTGCCAGCAGCTTCGTAGCGGGAGGGCAATACGAGCAGTACTTC. Translation gives CASSFVAGGQYEQYF.

This clone is labeled medium-sized (0.01 to 0.1%). The chain uses TRBV9 and TRBJ2-3; no firm D call. V was clipped by 3 bases and J by 0 bases, with 11 bases between them. This CDR3 is 15 amino acids long. Germline V gene lookup returns CDR1 SGDLS and CDR2 YYNGEE. CDR3 DNA: TGTGCCAGCAGCGCATGGACGGCCAGCACAGATACGCAGTATTTT. As protein: CASSAWTASTDTQYF.

Judged by abundance, this clone is medium-sized (0.01 to 0.1%). As DNA, the CDR3 is TGTGCCAGCAGGGGGGGACAGGGTATCAACAATGAGCAGTTCTTC. As protein: CASRGGQGINNEQFF. This sequence joins TRBV5-8 and TRBJ2-1, with TRBD1 matching 9 bases. From germline, CDR1 is SGHTS and CDR2 YDEGEE. J lost 5 bases, V lost 5 bases, and 8 bases had no gene match. The CDR3 consists of 15 residues.

The rearrangement uses TRBV20-1 and TRBJ1-2, with a weak D call TRBD1 (6 bases). The CDR3 length is 11 residues. Germline lookup yields CDR1 DFQATT and CDR2 SNEGSKA (reference sequence). CDR3 region: CRILQGEGYTF. The CDR3 region has the DNA TGCAGGATCTTACAGGGTGAAGGCTACACCTTC.